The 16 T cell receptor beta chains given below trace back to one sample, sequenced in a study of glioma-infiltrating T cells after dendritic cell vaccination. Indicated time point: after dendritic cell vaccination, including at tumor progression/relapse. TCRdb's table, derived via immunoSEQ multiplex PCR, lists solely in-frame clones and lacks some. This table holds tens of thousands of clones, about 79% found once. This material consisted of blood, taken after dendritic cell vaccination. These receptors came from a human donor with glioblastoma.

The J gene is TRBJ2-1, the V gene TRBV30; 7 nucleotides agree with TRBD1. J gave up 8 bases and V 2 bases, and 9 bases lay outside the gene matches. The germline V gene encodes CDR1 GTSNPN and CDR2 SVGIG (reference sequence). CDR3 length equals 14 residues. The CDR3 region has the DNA TGTGCCTGGAGTAGGGGGACAGCTGGAGATGAGCAGTTCTTC. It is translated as CAWSRGTAGDEQFF.

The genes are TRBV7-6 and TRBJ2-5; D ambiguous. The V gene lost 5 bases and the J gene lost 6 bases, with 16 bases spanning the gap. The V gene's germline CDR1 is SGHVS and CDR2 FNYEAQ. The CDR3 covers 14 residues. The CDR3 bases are TGTGCCAGCAGCCTACTGACTGGTGCGAAGACCCAGTACTTC. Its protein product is CASSLLTGAKTQYF.

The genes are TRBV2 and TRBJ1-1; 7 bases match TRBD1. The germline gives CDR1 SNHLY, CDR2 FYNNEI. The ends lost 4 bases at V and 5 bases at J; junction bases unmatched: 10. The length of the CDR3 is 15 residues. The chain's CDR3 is CASSVGQSRVTEAFF. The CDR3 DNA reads TGTGCCAGCAGTGTGGGACAGTCTAGGGTAACTGAAGCTTTCTTT.

CDR3 region: CASSPKGIGSDTEAFF. CDR3 sequence (DNA): TGTGCCAGCAGCCCAAAGGGGATAGGATCAGACACTGAAGCTTTCTTT. The chain employs TRBV9 and TRBJ1-1; the D gene is possibly TRBD1 (5 bases). Trimming took off 4 bases at V and 3 bases at J, with 19 bases between the two ends. Germline loops: CDR1 SGDLS, CDR2 YYNGEE. The CDR3 runs 16 residues.

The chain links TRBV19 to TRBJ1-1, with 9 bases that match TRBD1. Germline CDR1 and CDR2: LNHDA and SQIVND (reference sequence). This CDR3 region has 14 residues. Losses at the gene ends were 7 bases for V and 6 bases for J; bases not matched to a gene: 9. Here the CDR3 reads CASTQGAVGSEAFF. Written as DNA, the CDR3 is TGTGCCAGTACACAGGGGGCCGTTGGTTCTGAAGCTTTCTTT.

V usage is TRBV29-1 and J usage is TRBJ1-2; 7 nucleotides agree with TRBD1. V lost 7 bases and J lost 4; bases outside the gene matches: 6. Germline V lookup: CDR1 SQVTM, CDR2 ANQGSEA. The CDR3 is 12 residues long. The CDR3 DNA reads TGCAGCGCCGGGACAGCACTCTATGGCTACACCTTC. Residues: CSAGTALYGYTF.

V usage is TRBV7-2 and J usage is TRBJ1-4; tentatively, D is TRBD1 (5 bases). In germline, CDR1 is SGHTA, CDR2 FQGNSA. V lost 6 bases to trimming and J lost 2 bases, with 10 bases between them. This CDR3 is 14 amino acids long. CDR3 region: CASSQGATNEKLFF. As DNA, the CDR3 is TGTGCCAGCAGTCAGGGTGCTACTAATGAAAAACTGTTTTTT.

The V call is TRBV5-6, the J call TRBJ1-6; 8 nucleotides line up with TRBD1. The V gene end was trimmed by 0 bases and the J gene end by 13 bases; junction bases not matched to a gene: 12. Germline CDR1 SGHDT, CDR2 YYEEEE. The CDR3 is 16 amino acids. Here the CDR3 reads CASSLAGGQDLSPLHF. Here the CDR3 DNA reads TGTGCCAGCAGCTTGGCCGGGGGACAGGATCTTTCCCCCCTCCACTTT.

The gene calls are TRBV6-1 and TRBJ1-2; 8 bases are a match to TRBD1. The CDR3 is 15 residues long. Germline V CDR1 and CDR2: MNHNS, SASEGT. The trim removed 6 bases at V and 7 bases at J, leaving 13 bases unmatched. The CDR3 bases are TGTGCCAGCAGGGCTCCACGGACAGGGCCGGGTGGCTACACCTTC. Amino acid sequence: CASRAPRTGPGGYTF.

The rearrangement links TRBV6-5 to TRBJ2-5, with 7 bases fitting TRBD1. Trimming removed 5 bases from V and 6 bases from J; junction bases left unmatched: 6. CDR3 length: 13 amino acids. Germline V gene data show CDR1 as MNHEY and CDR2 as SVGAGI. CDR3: CASSQGVAKTQYF. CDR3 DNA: TGTGCCAGCAGTCAGGGGGTTGCGAAGACCCAGTACTTC.

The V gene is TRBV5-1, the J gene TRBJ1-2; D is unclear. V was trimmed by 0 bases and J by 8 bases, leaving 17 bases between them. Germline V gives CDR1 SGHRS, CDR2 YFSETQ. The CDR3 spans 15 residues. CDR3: CASSLGFREGEGYTF. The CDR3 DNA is TGCGCCAGCAGCTTGGGTTTTCGGGAGGGTGAAGGCTACACCTTC.

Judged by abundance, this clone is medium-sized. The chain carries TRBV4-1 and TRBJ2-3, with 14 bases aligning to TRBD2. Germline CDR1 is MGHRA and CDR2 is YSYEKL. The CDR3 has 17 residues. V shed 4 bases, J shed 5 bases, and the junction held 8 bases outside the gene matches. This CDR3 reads CASSRRGLAGGRDTQYF. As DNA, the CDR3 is TGCGCCAGCAGCCGCCGTGGACTAGCGGGGGGCCGAGATACGCAGTATTTT.

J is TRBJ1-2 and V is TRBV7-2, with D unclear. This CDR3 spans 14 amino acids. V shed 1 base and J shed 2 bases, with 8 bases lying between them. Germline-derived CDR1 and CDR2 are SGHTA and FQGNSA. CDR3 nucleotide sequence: TGTGCCAGCAGCTTAGTATCCGGGAACTATGGCTACACCTTC. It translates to CASSLVSGNYGYTF.

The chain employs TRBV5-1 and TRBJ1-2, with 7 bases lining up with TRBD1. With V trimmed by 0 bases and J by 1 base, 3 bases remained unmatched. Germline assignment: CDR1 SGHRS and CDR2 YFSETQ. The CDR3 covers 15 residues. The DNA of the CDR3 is TGCGCCAGCAGCTTGGTGTCAGGGGGTAACTATGGCTACACCTTC. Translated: CASSLVSGGNYGYTF.

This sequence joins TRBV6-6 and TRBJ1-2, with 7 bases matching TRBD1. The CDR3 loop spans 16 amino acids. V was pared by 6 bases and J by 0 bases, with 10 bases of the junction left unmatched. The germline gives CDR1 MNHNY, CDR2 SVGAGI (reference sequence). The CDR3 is CASRPRWDSTNYGYTF. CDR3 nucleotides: TGTGCCAGCAGGCCTCGATGGGACAGTACTAACTATGGCTACACCTTC.

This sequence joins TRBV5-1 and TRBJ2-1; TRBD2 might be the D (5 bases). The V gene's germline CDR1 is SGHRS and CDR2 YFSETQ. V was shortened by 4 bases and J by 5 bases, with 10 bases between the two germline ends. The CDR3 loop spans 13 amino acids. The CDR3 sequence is CASSLDYNNEQFF. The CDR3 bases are TGCGCCAGCAGCCTAGACTACAACAATGAGCAGTTCTTC.